This T cell receptor beta chain was identified during a study of T cells in Graves' hyperthyroidism and ophthalmopathy. Study at large: Blood was drawn when the patient was first diagnosed and still untreated.

V lost 1 base and J 8 bases, leaving 20 bases between the germline ends. This CDR3 is 17 amino acids long. The germline CDR1 and CDR2 sequences are SGHAT and FQNNGV. This clonotype was picked up many times. Its antigen is as yet unknown. Study findings and constraints: Blood held most thyroid clonotypes expanded above 0.001 frequency. In simple terms, a model built on 13 V-J features told ophthalmopathy apart from stable hyperthyroidism.

Amplification yielded TCR beta CDR3 regions, with RNA transcripts as the source. The HTBI set primed first-round TCR CDR3 RT-PCR. TCRdb re-derived calls from the multiplex PCR reads in MiXCR, one entry per CDR3 protein. The data show roughly 280,000 distinct CDR3 sequences, with over 15% seen just once and approximately 60% held by the top ten. This sample holds PBMCs from less than 11 ml fresh peripheral blood. This clonotype was obtained from a woman aged 55-70 years with Graves' ophthalmopathy. The material sequenced was blood. The chain links TRBV11-2 to TRBJ1-4, with no clear D. Here the CDR3 DNA reads TGTGCCAGCAGCTTAGCCCGCCGTGACAACCGGGCCGAAAAACTGTTTTTT. This sequence encodes CASSLARRDNRAEKLFF.